This TCR beta chain was identified during a study of blood T cell repertoires in COVID-19 (dated by TCRdb to 2018 to 2020). Study-wide context: Collaborator samples came from the United States, Italy and Spain and covered acute and convalescent phases of COVID-19. The material from the prospective study consisted of cDNA or gDNA derived from T cells, B-cell-depleted T cells, or PBMCs. Deeply sampled blood TCRbeta repertoires from subjects exposed to, actively infected with, or recovered from COVID-19 were included in the dataset. A freely available public database, intended as a resource for researchers studying the immune response to SARS-CoV-2, is where the repertoires were released. The samples were drawn from the first 160 participants of the ongoing ImmuneRACE study and from some 1,300 subjects provided by 6 global collaborators. The sample metadata nearly always contained a de-identified subject ID, COVID-19 status, age in years and sex. Where HLA class I and class II types were available, the types were taken from metadata supplied by the sample provider, not from assay-based typing. Broader findings and caveats from the paper: The amount of clinical and demographic metadata varied by source and participant and was provided uncurated.

The CDR3, cysteine through phenylalanine, is 13 amino acids long. Solely the CDR3 DNA is kept, with 39 bases framed from the first base. V is shortened by 2 bases, J by 1 base, and the region joining them spans 3 bases. The germline V gene encodes CDR1 MNHEY and CDR2 SVGEGT. The immunoSEQ Assay, a bias-controlled multiplex PCR, was used to amplify TCRbeta CDR3 regions from genomic DNA. The authors' pipeline ran thus. Nucleated cell counts per sample were estimated from amplification of reference gene primers within the assay. To quantify the absolute abundance of each unique TCRbeta CDR3 rearrangement, sequence reads were collapsed and filtered. For each sample, productive Simpson clonality was calculated by taking the square root of Simpson's diversity index across productive rearrangements. Drawn from immuneACCESS, this table holds only the in-frame rearrangements with V and J called that TCRdb kept. Clones are partly lost; checked studies trace under half to an unresolved V gene and leave the rest unexplained. That table furnishes V, J and clone size, whereas the DNA furnished D and trimming. The sample has approximately 180,000 clones on record, approximately 82% of them singletons. 5.2% of the sample is held by the ten biggest clonotypes.

Notes on this clone: Its antigen specificity is not known. Base qualities are missing; no much larger clone stands one base away.

Participants in the prospective study were enrolled through a virtual design, were aged about 18 to 100 years, and lived in approximately 25 United States geographic areas. To assign participants to cohorts, the prospective study relied on clinical history that participants themselves reported in a screening survey and a study questionnaire. In the prospective study, mobile phlebotomists collected whole blood, serum and a nasopharyngeal or oropharyngeal swab from each participant. Over a roughly 2-month period, participants in the prospective study had the option of providing additional blood draws and questionnaires. Before DNA extraction, prospective study blood samples were shipped either frozen or at room temperature.

The chain was built from TRBV6-2 or TRBV6-3 and TRBJ1-5; too little of a D gene remains to name it. This TCR derives from a woman in her sixties with acute COVID-19. Sequencing used PBMCs or T cells enriched from blood (not recorded which). The CDR3 region has the sequence CASSYRSNQPQHF. The DNA is TGTGCCAGCAGTTACCGGAGCAATCAGCCCCAGCATTTT.